The 11 T cell receptor beta chains given below trace back to one sample, sequenced in a study of T-cell reconstitution after alpha-beta-depleted transplantation in children. TCRbeta library construction was performed incorporating unique molecular identifiers. TCRdb re-called the PCR reads with MiXCR, one entry per CDR3 protein. The sample gives about 410,000 distinct CDR3 sequences, about a fifth of which show up once; 3.8% is in the top ten. Sequencing used PBMCs from the stem cell graft donor, obtained from the stem cell graft. These receptors came from a human donor who donated a stem cell graft to a child with acute myeloid leukemia.

This clonotype has just a few counts. The DNA of the CDR3 is TGCAGTGCTAGGGGACTAGCGTGGGAGACCCAGTACTTC. This gives the protein CSARGLAWETQYF. The chain employs TRBV20-1 and TRBJ2-5; 10 positions agree with TRBD2. CDR1 DFQATT and CDR2 SNEGSKA come from the germline V gene (reference sequence). The CDR3 sequence is 13 residues long. V trimming: 3 bases; J trimming: 5 bases; junction bases outside the gene matches: 3.

The chain combines TRBV19 with TRBJ2-5; 8 positions agree with TRBD1. Germline V gives CDR1 LNHDA, CDR2 SQIVND (reference sequence). After removal of 6 bases from V and 1 base from J, the junction contained 7 bases not matched to a gene. There are 15 residues in the CDR3. CDR3 sequence (DNA): TGTGCCAGTAGGGACAGGGACAGCTTCCAAGAGACCCAGTACTTC. The encoded protein is CASRDRDSFQETQYF.

The chain combines TRBV5-1 with TRBJ2-2; a possible D gene is TRBD1 (6 bases). This CDR3 region has 17 residues. The germline V gene has CDR1 SGHRS and CDR2 YFSETQ. V was pared by 0 bases and J by 0 bases, with 12 bases between. The CDR3 reads CASSLEGAGANTGELFF. CDR3 sequence (DNA): TGCGCCAGCAGCTTGGAGGGCGCAGGGGCGAACACCGGGGAGCTGTTTTTT.

This clonotype was counted many times. The chain recombines TRBV20-1 with TRBJ1-5; unclear D gene. The CDR3 totals 13 residues. Trimming shortened V by 3 bases and J by 5 bases, and 11 bases separated the two germline ends. CDR1 DFQATT and CDR2 SNEGSKA come from the germline V gene (reference sequence). DNA for the CDR3: TGCAGTGCTAGGGAGGACGCCGATCAGCCCCAGCATTTT. Residues: CSAREDADQPQHF.

The chain joins TRBV20-1 to TRBJ2-1; TRBD2 aligns across 8 bases. The V gene's germline CDR1 is DFQATT and CDR2 SNEGSKA (reference sequence). V gave up 5 bases and J gave up 0 bases; unmatched junction bases: 3. This CDR3 is 14 amino acids long. The CDR3: CSAVTSGSYNEQFF. CDR3 DNA: TGCAGTGCTGTAACTAGCGGCTCCTACAATGAGCAGTTCTTC.

Ten or more counts support this clonotype. The chain carries TRBV12-3 or TRBV12-4 and TRBJ1-5, with D perhaps matching TRBD1 (5 bases). Trimming cost V 2 bases and J 1 base, with 6 bases left between them. The CDR3 is made up of 14 amino acids. CDR3 bases: TGTGCCAGCAGTTTAAAGGGGAGCAATCAGCCCCAGCATTTT. It specifies CASSLKGSNQPQHF.

This chain uses TRBV12-3 or TRBV12-4 with TRBJ1-1, with D perhaps matching TRBD1 (5 bases). The CDR3 extends over 13 amino acids. Trimming stripped 4 bases from V and 11 bases from J, with 17 bases between. CDR3 coding DNA: TGTGCCAGCAGTTATCGAAGGCAGGGTAACGCTTTCTTT. As protein: CASSYRRQGNAFF.

This clonotype was seen repeatedly, ten times or more. The chain joins TRBV29-1 to TRBJ2-1; 13 bases map to TRBD2. The V gene's germline CDR1 is SQVTM and CDR2 ANQGSEA. The CDR3 loop spans 16 amino acids. V gave up 1 base and J gave up 5 bases; unmatched junction bases: 5. CDR3 region: CSVEGLAGGFHNEQFF. The CDR3 DNA follows: TGCAGCGTTGAAGGACTAGCGGGAGGTTTTCACAATGAGCAGTTCTTC.

Points on this clonotype: One end of the junction varies from germline; a read error may be responsible. The V and J genes are TRBV12-3 or TRBV12-4 and TRBJ2-1; TRBD2 agrees at 10 bases. The CDR3 runs 13 residues. DNA of the CDR3: TGTACCAGCAGTCTTAGCGGGGGGAATGAGCAGTTCTTC. As protein: CTSSLSGGNEQFF.

This clonotype was found many times. The chain links TRBV7-6 to TRBJ2-2, with TRBD2 identical over 7 bases. V lost 3 bases, J lost 0 bases, and 4 bases stayed unmatched. The CDR3 is made up of 16 amino acids. Germline lookup yields CDR1 SGHVS and CDR2 FNYEAQ. The chain's CDR3 is CASSLASGANTGELFF. The CDR3 coding sequence is TGTGCCAGCAGCTTGGCTAGCGGCGCGAACACCGGGGAGCTGTTTTTT.

This clonotype was counted a few times. The rearrangement uses TRBV12-3 or TRBV12-4 and TRBJ2-1, with 12 bases matching TRBD2. The V and J ends lost 7 bases and 7 bases, in that order; junction bases with no gene match: 8. The CDR3 spans 15 residues. CDR3 DNA: TGTGCCAGCACCATCCGGACTAGCGGGAAAAATGAGCAGTTCTTC. Translating gives CASTIRTSGKNEQFF.